This paragraph reports one TCR beta chain. The authors' processing: By means of reference gene primer amplification, nucleated cell counts were estimated. Profiling relied on immunoSEQ multiplex PCR, and the TCRdb table lists in-frame clones only, not all of them. V, J and clone size derive from that table, while D and trimming were established from the DNA sequence. Here the sample spans approximately 400,000 clones, 89% being singletons. This sample stems from a study of blood T cell repertoires in COVID-19. For the study at large: The study drew acute and convalescent COVID-19 samples from the United States, Italy and Spain. Nucleic acid was either cDNA or gDNA, and it came from T cells, B-cell-depleted T cells, or PBMCs.

Germline CDR1 reads MDHEN; CDR2 reads SYDVKM. Between the trimmed V and J ends, which lost 7 bases and 9 bases, there was a span of 16 bases. The CDR3 has 14 residues. What was sequenced was peripheral blood. The clonotype was recovered from a man between 40 and 49 years old with acute or convalescent COVID-19. The V gene is TRBV28, the J gene TRBJ1-6, with a tentative D call TRBD1 (5 bases). This CDR3 reads CASTETGLGSPLHF. The CDR3 bases are TGTGCCAGCACGGAAACAGGTTTGGGTTCACCCCTCCACTTT.